This TCR beta chain originates from a study of T cell changes during pregnancy in multiple sclerosis. This clone came up once. V gave up 3 bases and J gave up 5 bases; unmatched junction bases: 6. The CDR3 runs 15 residues. Germline values: CDR1 MRHNA, CDR2 SNTAGT. Assay: immunoSEQ multiplex PCR; the TCRdb copy retains only in-frame clones and omits some. The sample has some 24,000 clones, 90% seen once. This chain joins TRBV6-4 and TRBJ2-3, with 9 bases lining up with TRBD2. The sequence derives from a female donor in good health, enrolled as a control in a pregnancy study. The specimen was CD8+ T cells from peripheral blood mononuclear cells, collected in the third trimester of pregnancy. The CDR3 DNA follows: TGTGCCAGCAGTGAAGCGGGAGGAGAGGGAGATACGCAGTATTTT. As protein: CASSEAGGEGDTQYF.